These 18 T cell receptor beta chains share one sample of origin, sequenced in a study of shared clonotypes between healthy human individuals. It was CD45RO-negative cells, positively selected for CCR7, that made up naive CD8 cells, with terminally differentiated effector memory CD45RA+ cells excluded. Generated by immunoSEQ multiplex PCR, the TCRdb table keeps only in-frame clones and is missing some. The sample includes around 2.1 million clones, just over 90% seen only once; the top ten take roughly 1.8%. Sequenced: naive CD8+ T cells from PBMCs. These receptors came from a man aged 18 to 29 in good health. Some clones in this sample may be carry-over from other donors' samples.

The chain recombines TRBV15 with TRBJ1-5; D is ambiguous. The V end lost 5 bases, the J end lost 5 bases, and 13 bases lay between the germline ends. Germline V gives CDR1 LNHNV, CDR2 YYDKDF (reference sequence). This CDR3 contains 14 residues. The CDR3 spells CATSPRVNDQPQHF. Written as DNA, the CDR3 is TGTGCCACCAGCCCCCGGGTCAACGATCAGCCCCAGCATTTT.

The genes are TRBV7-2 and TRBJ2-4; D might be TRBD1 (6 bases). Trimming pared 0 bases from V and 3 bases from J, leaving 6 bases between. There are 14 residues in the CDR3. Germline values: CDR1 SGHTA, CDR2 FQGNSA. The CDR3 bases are TGTGCCAGCAGCTTAGCAGGGGGCAAAAACATTCAGTACTTC. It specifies CASSLAGGKNIQYF.

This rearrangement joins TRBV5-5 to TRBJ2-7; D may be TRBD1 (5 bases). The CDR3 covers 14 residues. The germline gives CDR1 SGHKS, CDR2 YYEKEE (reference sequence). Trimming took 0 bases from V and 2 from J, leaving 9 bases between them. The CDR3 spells CASSLVSGPYEQYF. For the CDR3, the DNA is TGTGCCAGCAGCTTGGTATCAGGGCCCTACGAGCAGTACTTC.

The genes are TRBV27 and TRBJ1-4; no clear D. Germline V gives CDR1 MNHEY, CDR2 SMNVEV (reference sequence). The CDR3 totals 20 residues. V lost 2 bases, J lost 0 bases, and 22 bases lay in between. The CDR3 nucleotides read TGTGCCAGCAGTTTAGTAGCGGAGCTTCTGAGCCCAACAACTAATGAAAAACTGTTTTTT. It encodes CASSLVAELLSPTTNEKLFF.

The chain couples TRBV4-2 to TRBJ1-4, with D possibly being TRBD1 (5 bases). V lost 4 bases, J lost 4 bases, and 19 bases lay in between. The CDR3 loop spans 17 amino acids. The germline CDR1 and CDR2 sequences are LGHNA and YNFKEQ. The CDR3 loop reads CASSPKRDGDFNEKLFF. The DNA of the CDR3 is TGTGCCAGCAGCCCTAAGAGGGACGGTGACTTTAATGAAAAACTGTTTTTT.

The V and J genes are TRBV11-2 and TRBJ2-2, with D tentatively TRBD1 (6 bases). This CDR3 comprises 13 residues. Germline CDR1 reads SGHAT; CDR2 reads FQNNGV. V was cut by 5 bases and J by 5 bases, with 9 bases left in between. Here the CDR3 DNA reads TGTGCCAGCAGCCCGCAGGGGACCGGGGAGCTGTTTTTT. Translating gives CASSPQGTGELFF.

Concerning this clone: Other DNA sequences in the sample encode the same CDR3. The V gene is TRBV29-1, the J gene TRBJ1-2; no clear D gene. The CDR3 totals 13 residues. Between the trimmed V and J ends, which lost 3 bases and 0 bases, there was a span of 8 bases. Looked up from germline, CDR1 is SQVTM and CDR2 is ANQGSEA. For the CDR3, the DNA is TGCAGCGTTGAGGATGTGGCTAACTATGGCTACACCTTC. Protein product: CSVEDVANYGYTF.

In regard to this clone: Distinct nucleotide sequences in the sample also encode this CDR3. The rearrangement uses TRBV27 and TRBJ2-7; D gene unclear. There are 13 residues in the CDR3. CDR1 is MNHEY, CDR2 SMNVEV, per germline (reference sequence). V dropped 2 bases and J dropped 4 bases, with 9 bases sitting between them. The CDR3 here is CASSLGQLYEQYF. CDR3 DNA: TGTGCCAGCAGTTTAGGTCAGCTATACGAGCAGTACTTC.

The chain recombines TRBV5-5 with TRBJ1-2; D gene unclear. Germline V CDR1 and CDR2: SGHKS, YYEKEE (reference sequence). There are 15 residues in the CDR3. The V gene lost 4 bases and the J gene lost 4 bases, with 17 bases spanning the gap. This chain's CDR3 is CASSPPGPRPYGYTF. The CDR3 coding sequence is TGTGCCAGCAGCCCGCCGGGCCCGAGGCCCTATGGCTACACCTTC.

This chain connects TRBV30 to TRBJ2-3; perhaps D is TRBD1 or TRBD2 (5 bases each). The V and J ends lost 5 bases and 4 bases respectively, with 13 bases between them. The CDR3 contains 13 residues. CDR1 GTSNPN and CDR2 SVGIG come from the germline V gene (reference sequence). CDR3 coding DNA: TGTGCCTGGGGGACCGCAGCGCCAGATACGCAGTATTTT. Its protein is CAWGTAAPDTQYF.

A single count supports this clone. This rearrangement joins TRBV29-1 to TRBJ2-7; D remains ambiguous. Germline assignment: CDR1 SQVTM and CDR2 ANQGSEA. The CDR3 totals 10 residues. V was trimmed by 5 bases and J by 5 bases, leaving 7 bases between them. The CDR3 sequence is CSVYEHEQYF. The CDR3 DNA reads TGCAGCGTTTACGAGCACGAGCAGTACTTC.

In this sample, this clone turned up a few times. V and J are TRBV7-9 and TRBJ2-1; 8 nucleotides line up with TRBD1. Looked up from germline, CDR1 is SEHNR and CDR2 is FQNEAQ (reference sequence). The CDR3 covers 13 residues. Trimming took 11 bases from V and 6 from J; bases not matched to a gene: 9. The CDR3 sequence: CAGRQGNSNEQFF. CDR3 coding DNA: TGTGCCGGTCGACAGGGGAACTCCAATGAGCAGTTCTTC. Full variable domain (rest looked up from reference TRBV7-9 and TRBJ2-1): DTGVSQNPRHKITKRGQNVTFRCDPISEHNRLYWYRQTLGQGPEFLTYFQNEAQLEKSRLLSDRFSAERPKGSFSTLEIQRTEQGDSAMYLCAGRQGNSNEQFFGPGTRLTVL.

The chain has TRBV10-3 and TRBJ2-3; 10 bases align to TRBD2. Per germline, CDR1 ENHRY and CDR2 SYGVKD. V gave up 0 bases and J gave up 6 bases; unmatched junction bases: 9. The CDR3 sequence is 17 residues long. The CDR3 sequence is CAISESGGTSVFDTQYF. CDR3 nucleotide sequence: TGTGCCATCAGTGAGTCAGGGGGGACTAGCGTGTTCGATACGCAGTATTTT.

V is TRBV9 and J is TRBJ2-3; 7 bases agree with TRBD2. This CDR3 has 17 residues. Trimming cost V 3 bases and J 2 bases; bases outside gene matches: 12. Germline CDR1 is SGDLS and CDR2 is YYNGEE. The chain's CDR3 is CASSEPGGGLVTDTQYF. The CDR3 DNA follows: TGTGCCAGCAGCGAGCCTGGGGGGGGACTGGTCACAGATACGCAGTATTTT. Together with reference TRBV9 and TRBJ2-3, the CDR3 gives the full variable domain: DSGVTQTPKHLITATGQRVTLRCSPRSGDLSVYWYQQSLDQGLQFLIQYYNGEERAKGNILERFSAQQFPDLHSELNLSSLELGDSALYFCASSEPGGGLVTDTQYFGPGTRLTVL.

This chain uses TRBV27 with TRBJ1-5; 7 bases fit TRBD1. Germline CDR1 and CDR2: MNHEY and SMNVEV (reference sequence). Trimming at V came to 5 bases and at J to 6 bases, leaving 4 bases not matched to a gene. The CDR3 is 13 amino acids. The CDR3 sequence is CASSNRGGQPQHF. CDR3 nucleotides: TGTGCCAGCAGTAACAGGGGAGGTCAGCCCCAGCATTTT.

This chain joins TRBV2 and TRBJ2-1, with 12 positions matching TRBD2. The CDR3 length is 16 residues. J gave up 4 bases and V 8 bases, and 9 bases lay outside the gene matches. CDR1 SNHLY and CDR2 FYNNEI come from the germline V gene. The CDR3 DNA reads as TGTGCCAGCCAGAGACTAGCGGGAGCCTTTTACAATGAGCAGTTCTTC. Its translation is CASQRLAGAFYNEQFF.

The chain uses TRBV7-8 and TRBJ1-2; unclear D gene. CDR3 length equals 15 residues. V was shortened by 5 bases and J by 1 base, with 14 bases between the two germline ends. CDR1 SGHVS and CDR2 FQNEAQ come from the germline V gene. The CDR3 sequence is CASSPPLGSNYGYTF. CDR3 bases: TGTGCCAGCAGCCCACCGTTGGGCAGTAACTATGGCTACACCTTC.

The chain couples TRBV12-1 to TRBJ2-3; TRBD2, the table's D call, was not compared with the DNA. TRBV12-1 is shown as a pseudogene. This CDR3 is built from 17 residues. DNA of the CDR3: TGTGCCAGCAGCGCGCGATTAGCCGGCGGGCGGGCAGATACGCAGTATTTT. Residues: CASSARLAGGRADTQYF.